The 8 T cell receptor beta chains below all came from one sample that was sequenced in a study of T cells in Graves' hyperthyroidism and ophthalmopathy (dated by TCRdb to between 2018 and 2021). The receptor library was made with multiplex PCR. Instrument used: Illumina HiSeq 2000. Amplification of TCR beta CDR3 regions was carried out from RNA transcripts. The TCR CDR3 was subjected to a first round of RT-PCR using the HTBI primer set and the Qiagen OneStep RT-PCR kit. Starting from the raw public reads, TCRdb applied fastp trimming at Q25, assembled clones with MiXCR and retained in-frame beta chains. Identical CDR3 protein sequences are pooled into one entry, listed with their most common genes and DNA. This sample lists 350,000 to 400,000 distinct CDR3 sequences; roughly 19% were detected once. About 4% of the sample is taken by the ten largest. Sequenced material: blood. These receptors came from a woman aged 18-29 years with Graves' hyperthyroidism.

In its sample, this clonotype is medium-sized. The chain carries TRBV12-3 or TRBV12-4 and TRBJ1-1; D gene unclear. CDR3 size: 14 residues. Trimming shortened V by 2 bases and J by 1 base, and 8 bases separated the two germline ends. CDR3: CASSLSWQNTEAFF. CDR3 DNA: TGTGCCAGCAGTTTAAGTTGGCAGAACACTGAAGCTTTCTTT.

This clonotype turned up a few times. The rearrangement links TRBV11-2 to TRBJ1-6; D gene unclear. V was trimmed by 2 bases and J by 7 bases, leaving 6 bases between them. The CDR3 totals 13 residues. Germline V CDR1 and CDR2: SGHAT, FQNNGV. The CDR3 spells CASSLPPNSPLHF. In nucleotides, the CDR3 is TGTGCCAGCAGCTTACCCCCCAATTCACCCCTCCACTTT.

This clonotype was counted at least ten times. The J gene is TRBJ1-2, the V gene TRBV5-1; TRBD1 matches at 8 bases. Germline V gene lookup returns CDR1 SGHRS and CDR2 YFSETQ. V gave up 5 bases and J gave up 6 bases; unmatched junction bases: 9. The CDR3 is 14 amino acids. The chain's CDR3 is CASRQSTGADGYTF. The CDR3, as DNA: TGCGCCAGCAGACAATCGACAGGGGCCGATGGCTACACCTTC. The full variable domain, in which reference TRBV5-1 and TRBJ1-2 provide the parts outside the CDR3, is KAGVTQTPRYLIKTRGQQVTLSCSPISGHRSVSWYQQTPGQGLQFLFEYFSETQRNKGNFPGRFSGRQFSNSRSEMNVSTLELGDSALYLCASRQSTGADGYTFGSGTRLTVV.

This clonotype was seen ten or more times. The chain links TRBV6-1 to TRBJ2-7, with TRBD2 matching over 8 bases. V dropped 7 bases and J dropped 3; count of bases not matched to a gene: 11. CDR3 length: 15 amino acids. Germline values: CDR1 MNHNS, CDR2 SASEGT. CDR3 coding DNA: TGTGCCAGCACCATTACAGTAGCGGGACTCTACGAGCAGTACTTC. Translation gives CASTITVAGLYEQYF.

The rearrangement uses TRBV6-1 and TRBJ1-1; D possibly corresponds to TRBD1 (6 bases). The CDR3 loop spans 13 amino acids. From germline, CDR1 is MNHNS and CDR2 SASEGT. V lost 6 bases, J lost 7 bases, and 15 bases lay in between. The CDR3 sequence is CASSPFHRVEAFF. CDR3 in DNA: TGTGCCAGCAGCCCTTTCCACAGGGTTGAAGCTTTCTTT.

The CDR3: CASSLVGGINQPQHF. The CDR3 DNA reads TGTGCCAGCAGCTTGGTAGGCGGAATCAATCAGCCCCAGCATTTT. The rearrangement links TRBV5-5 to TRBJ1-5; D unclear. The CDR3 covers 15 residues. V lost 0 bases to trimming and J lost 3 bases, with 10 bases between them. Germline V lookup: CDR1 SGHKS, CDR2 YYEKEE (reference sequence).

This clonotype was detected only a few times. The chain employs TRBV2 and TRBJ2-1, with D possibly TRBD1 on 6 matching bases. The germline V and J ends were trimmed by 5 bases and 2 bases, with 7 bases remaining between them. The CDR3 totals 13 residues. CDR1 is SNHLY and CDR2 is FYNNEI in the germline V gene. The CDR3 protein is CASSRTAYNEQFF. CDR3 coding DNA: TGTGCCAGCAGTAGGACAGCCTACAATGAGCAGTTCTTC.

This clonotype came up many times. The genes are TRBV7-2 and TRBJ2-7; D possibly corresponds to TRBD1 (6 bases). The germline gives CDR1 SGHTA, CDR2 FQGNSA. CDR3 length: 14 residues. The V gene lost 1 base and the J gene lost 8 bases, with 15 bases spanning the gap. CDR3 DNA sequence: TGTGCCAGCAGCTTAGAAGGGGGACGGGCGAAGCAGTACTTC. It codes for CASSLEGGRAKQYF.